This TCR beta chain was documented in a study of post-analysis software for immune sequencing data. Study-wide background: Clinical courses comprised relapsing-remitting, secondary progressive and progressive-relapsing multiple sclerosis.

Germline V lookup: CDR1 SGHRS, CDR2 YFSETQ. This CDR3 has 14 residues. With 4 bases removed from V and 6 bases from J, the gap between germline ends came to 17 bases. Unique molecular identifiers were built into the TCR beta cDNA libraries. Input amounts of about 0.85 to 11 million T cells were used. These gave roughly 0.5 million cDNA molecules, so each molecule approximated one T cell. TCRdb reprocessed the PCR reads via MiXCR and lists one record per CDR3 protein. Of fewer than 600,000 distinct CDR3 sequences detected, nearly 45% appear once; the ten largest clones hold over 10%. There are many counts of this clonotype. What it binds is not known. Study-wide findings and caveats: Compared with controls, patients showed significantly lower normalized Chao1 diversity. In patients, TRBV5-6, TRBV5-1 and TRBV20-1 belonged to five TRBV segments found more frequently than in controls.

The sequence was collected from a girl between 10 and 17 years old with multiple sclerosis. V gene TRBV5-1 combines with J gene TRBJ2-7; D assignment may be TRBD1 or TRBD2 (5 bases each). Specimen: blood. CDR3 nucleotide sequence: TGCGCCAGCAGCCCAGTCAGGGACGAGGGCGAGCAGTACTTC. Residues: CASSPVRDEGEQYF.